This TCR beta chain was profiled in a study of T cell repertoires in cytomegalovirus infection. TCRdb re-derived calls from the reads in MiXCR, one entry per CDR3 protein. The sample holds about 150,000 distinct CDR3 sequences, about a quarter seen once. CDR3 size: 17 residues. The V gene end was trimmed by 4 bases and the J gene end by 0 bases; junction bases not matched to a gene: 5. Germline V lookup: CDR1 DFQATT, CDR2 SNEGSKA (reference sequence). This chain uses TRBV20-1 with TRBJ2-1; 14 bases map to TRBD2. The sequence derives from a human donor in good health (CMV status not recorded). Some clones in this sample may be carry-over from other donors' samples. Input material: PBMCs. DNA for the CDR3: TGCAGTGCTACCGGGACTAGCGGGGGTAGCTCCTACAATGAGCAGTTCTTC. Its translation is CSATGTSGGSSYNEQFF.